Here is one TCR beta chain with its context. The J segment lost 7 bases and the V segment lost 7 bases, leaving 7 bases of the junction unmatched. Germline values: CDR1 LNHDA, CDR2 SQIVND (reference sequence). The CDR3 covers 16 residues. This specimen belongs to a study of blood T cell repertoires in COVID-19. Looking at the study overall: Researchers got acute and convalescent COVID-19 samples from the United States, Italy and Spain. In each case, the material was cDNA or gDNA derived from T cells, B-cell-depleted T cells, or PBMCs.

Authors' data handling: Estimation of nucleated cell counts relied on the amplification of reference gene primers. Produced via immunoSEQ multiplex PCR; TCRdb's table is partial and in-frame only. V, J and clone size reflect that table, while D and trimming were determined from the DNA. The table lists 150,000 or so clones, approximately 84% of them singletons. Sequencing input: peripheral blood. This clonotype was sampled from a woman older than 75 with acute or convalescent COVID-19. This sequence joins TRBV19 and TRBJ2-4; 16 nucleotides match TRBD2. The CDR3 nucleotides are TGTGCCAGTACCATTGGGACTAGCGGGAGGGTCAACATTCAGTACTTC. Its translation is CASTIGTSGRVNIQYF. Using reference TRBV19 and TRBJ2-4 for the parts outside the CDR3, the full variable domain is DGGITQSPKYLFRKEGQNVTLSCEQNLNHDAMYWYRQDPGQGLRLIYYSQIVNDFQKGDIAEGYSVSREKKESFPLTVTSAQKNPTAFYLCASTIGTSGRVNIQYFGAGTRLSVL.